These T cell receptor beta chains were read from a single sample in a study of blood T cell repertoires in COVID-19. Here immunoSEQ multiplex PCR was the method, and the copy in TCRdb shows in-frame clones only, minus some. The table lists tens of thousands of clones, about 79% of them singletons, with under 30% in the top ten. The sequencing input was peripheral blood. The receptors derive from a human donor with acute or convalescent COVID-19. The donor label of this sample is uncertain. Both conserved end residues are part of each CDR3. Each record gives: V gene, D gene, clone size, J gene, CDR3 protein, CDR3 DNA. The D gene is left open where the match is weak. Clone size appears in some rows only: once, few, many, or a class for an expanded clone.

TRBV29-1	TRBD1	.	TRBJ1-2	CSVVSPDRGFNYGYTF	TGCAGCGTTGTAAGTCCCGACAGGGGTTTTAACTATGGCTACACCTTC
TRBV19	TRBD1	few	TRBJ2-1	CASSLDRGSYNEQFF	TGTGCCAGTAGCCTGGACAGGGGGAGCTACAATGAGCAGTTCTTC
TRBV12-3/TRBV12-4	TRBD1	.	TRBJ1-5	CASTWDRDQPQHF	TGTGCCAGCACCTGGGACAGAGATCAGCCCCAGCATTTT
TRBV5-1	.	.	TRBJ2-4	CASRKDGGSANIQYF	TGCGCCAGCAGAAAGGATGGGGGGTCGGCAAACATTCAGTACTTC
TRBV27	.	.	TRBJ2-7	CASSPQSDWYEQYF	TGTGCCAGCAGTCCCCAATCGGACTGGTACGAGCAGTACTTC
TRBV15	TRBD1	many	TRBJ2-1	CATSRDLTGRFF	TGTGCCACCAGCAGAGACTTGACAGGGCGGTTCTTC
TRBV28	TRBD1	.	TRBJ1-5	CASSAETGVRQPQHF	TGTGCCAGCAGCGCTGAAACAGGGGTCAGGCAGCCCCAGCATTTT
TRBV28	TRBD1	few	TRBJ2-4	CASSTPGQGVFIQYF	TGTGCCAGCAGTACACCGGGACAGGGAGTCTTCATTCAGTACTTC
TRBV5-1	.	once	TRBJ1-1	CASSLSTGNTEAFF	TGCGCCAGCAGCTTATCTACAGGAAACACTGAAGCTTTCTTT
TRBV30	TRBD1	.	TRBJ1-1	CAWKRNRGINTEAFF	TGTGCCTGGAAGCGAAACAGGGGAATTAACACTGAAGCTTTCTTT
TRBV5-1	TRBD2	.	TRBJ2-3	CASGASGGVDTQYF	TGCGCCAGCGGCGCTAGCGGGGGGGTGGATACGCAGTATTTT
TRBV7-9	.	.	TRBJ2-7	CASSLANRDEQYF	TGTGCCAGCAGCTTAGCGAACCGGGACGAGCAGTACTTC
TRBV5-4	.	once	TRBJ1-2	CASSLVQQYYGYTF	TGTGCCAGCAGCTTGGTACAGCAGTACTATGGCTACACCTTC
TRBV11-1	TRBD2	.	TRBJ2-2	CASSLGAGANTGELFF	TGTGCCAGCAGCTTAGGAGCGGGGGCGAACACCGGGGAGCTGTTTTTT
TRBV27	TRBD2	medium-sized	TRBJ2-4	CASSSSGTMIQYF	TGTGCCAGCAGTTCCTCGGGGACTATGATTCAGTACTTC
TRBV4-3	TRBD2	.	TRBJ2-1	CASSQDRGLAENEQFF	TGCGCCAGCAGCCAAGATAGAGGACTAGCGGAGAATGAGCAGTTCTTC
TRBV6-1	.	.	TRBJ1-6	CASSEVGGARDNSPLHF	TGTGCCAGCAGTGAAGTCGGTGGAGCTCGAGATAATTCACCCCTCCACTTT
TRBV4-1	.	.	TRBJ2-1	CASSQTSSNEQFF	TGCGCCAGCAGCCAAACATCGTCGAATGAGCAGTTCTTC
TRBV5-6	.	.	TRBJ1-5	CASSFGKNNQPQHF	TGTGCCAGCAGCTTCGGGAAGAACAATCAGCCCCAGCATTTT
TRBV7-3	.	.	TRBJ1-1	CASSLSLVTEAFF	TGTGCCAGCAGCTTAAGTCTTGTCACTGAAGCTTTCTTT
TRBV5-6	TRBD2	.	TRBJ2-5	CASSPRTSGEETQYF	TGTGCCAGCAGCCCAAGGACTAGCGGCGAAGAGACCCAGTACTTC
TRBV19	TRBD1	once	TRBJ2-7	CASRTGIEQYF	TGTGCCAGTAGGACAGGGATCGAGCAGTACTTC
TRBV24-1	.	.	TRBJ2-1	CATSLRGFDEQFF	TGTGCCACCAGTCTACGGGGGTTCGATGAGCAGTTCTTC
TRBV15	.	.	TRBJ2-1	CATSRGQGGSYNEQFF	TGTGCCACCAGCAGAGGGCAAGGGGGCTCCTACAATGAGCAGTTCTTC
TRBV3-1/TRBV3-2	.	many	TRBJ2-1	CASSQVGGSEQFF	TGTGCCAGCAGCCAAGTGGGGGGTAGTGAGCAGTTCTTC
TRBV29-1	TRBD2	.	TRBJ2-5	CSVGLAGRETQYF	TGCAGCGTTGGACTAGCGGGACGGGAGACCCAGTACTTC
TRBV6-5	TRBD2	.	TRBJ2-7	CASSLRTSDYYEQYF	TGTGCCAGCAGTTTACGGACTAGTGACTACTACGAGCAGTACTTC
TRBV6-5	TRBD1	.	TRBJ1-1	CASSYILIDRVTEAFF	TGTGCCAGCAGTTACATTTTGATCGACAGGGTCACTGAAGCTTTCTTT
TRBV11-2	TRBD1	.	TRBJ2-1	CASSSTTGSGYNEQFF	TGTGCCAGCAGCTCTACGACAGGGAGTGGCTACAATGAGCAGTTCTTC
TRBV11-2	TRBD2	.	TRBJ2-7	CASSLSPSGVEQYF	TGTGCCAGCAGCTTAAGCCCTAGCGGGGTCGAGCAGTACTTC
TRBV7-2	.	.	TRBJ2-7	CASSLFQASYEQYF	TGTGCCAGCAGCTTATTCCAGGCGTCCTACGAGCAGTACTTC
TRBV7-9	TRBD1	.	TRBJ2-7	CASSWGQSDSYEQYF	TGTGCCAGCAGCTGGGGACAGTCCGATTCCTACGAGCAGTACTTC
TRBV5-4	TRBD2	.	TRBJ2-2	CASSGRGLADYTGELFF	TGTGCCAGCAGCGGGAGGGGTCTAGCGGATTACACCGGGGAGCTGTTTTTT
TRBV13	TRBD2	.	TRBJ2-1	CASSLQGLADHNEQFF	TGTGCCAGCAGCCTACAGGGACTAGCGGACCACAATGAGCAGTTCTTC
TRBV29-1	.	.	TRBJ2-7	CSCWTDASYEQYF	TGCAGCTGTTGGACAGACGCGTCATACGAGCAGTACTTC
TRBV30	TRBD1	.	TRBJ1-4	CAWKRDRDEEKLFF	TGTGCCTGGAAACGGGACAGGGATGAAGAAAAACTGTTTTTT
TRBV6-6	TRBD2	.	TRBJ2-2	CASSPALLAGGPNTGELFF	TGTGCCAGCAGTCCGGCCCTACTAGCGGGAGGGCCGAACACCGGGGAGCTGTTTTTT
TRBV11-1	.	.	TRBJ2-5	CASSLTLQLPQETQYF	TGTGCCAGCAGCTTGACATTACAGTTACCACAAGAGACCCAGTACTTC
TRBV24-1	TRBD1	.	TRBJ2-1	CATSDAGQGRYNEQFF	TGTGCCACCAGTGACGCCGGACAGGGACGCTACAATGAGCAGTTCTTC
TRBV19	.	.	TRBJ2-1	CASSQMNEQFF	TGTGCCAGTAGCCAGATGAATGAGCAGTTCTTC
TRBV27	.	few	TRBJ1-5	CASSLQGGGSNQPQHF	TGTGCCAGCAGTTTACAGGGAGGTGGTAGCAATCAGCCCCAGCATTTT
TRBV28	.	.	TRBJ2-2	CASSPRGLTGFRTGELFF	TGTGCCAGCAGCCCTAGGGGCCTTACAGGGTTTAGGACCGGGGAGCTGTTTTTT
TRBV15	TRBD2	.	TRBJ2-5	CATRAGLAGGPAPKETQYF	TGTGCCACCAGGGCGGGACTAGCGGGAGGGCCTGCCCCCAAAGAGACCCAGTACTTC
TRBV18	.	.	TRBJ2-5	CASSVEETQYF	TGTGCCAGCTCCGTAGAAGAGACCCAGTACTTC
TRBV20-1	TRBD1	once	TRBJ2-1	CSARVPRDRSYNEQFF	TGCAGTGCTCGTGTCCCCCGGGACAGGTCCTACAATGAGCAGTTCTTC
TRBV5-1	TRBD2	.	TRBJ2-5	CASSFIPPSTSGGPGLETQYF	TGCGCCAGCAGCTTCATACCGCCGTCGACTAGCGGGGGCCCAGGATTGGAGACCCAGTACTTC
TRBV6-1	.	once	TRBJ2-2	CASSEASTGELFF	TGTGCCAGCAGTGAAGCTAGCACCGGGGAGCTGTTTTTT
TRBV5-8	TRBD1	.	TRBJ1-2	CASSPRGQGFNYGYTF	TGTGCCAGCAGCCCCAGAGGACAGGGGTTCAACTATGGCTACACCTTC
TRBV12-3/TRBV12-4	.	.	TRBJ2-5	CASSSWAQETQYF	TGTGCCAGCAGTTCATGGGCTCAAGAGACCCAGTACTTC
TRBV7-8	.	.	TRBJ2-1	CASSLVTAGWGNEQFF	TGTGCCAGCAGCTTAGTTACTGCGGGGTGGGGCAATGAGCAGTTCTTC
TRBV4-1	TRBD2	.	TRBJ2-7	CASSQGNGLALGQYF	TGCGCCAGCAGCCAAGGGAACGGACTAGCGTTGGGACAGTACTTC
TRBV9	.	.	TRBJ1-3	CASSVVADSGNTIYF	TGTGCCAGCAGCGTAGTGGCCGACTCTGGAAACACCATATATTTT
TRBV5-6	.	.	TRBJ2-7	CASSPGHNEQYF	TGTGCCAGCAGCCCGGGACACAACGAGCAGTACTTC
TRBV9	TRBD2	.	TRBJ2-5	CASSTGTSGLREQETQYF	TGTGCCAGCAGTACCGGGACTAGCGGTCTCCGGGAACAAGAGACCCAGTACTTC
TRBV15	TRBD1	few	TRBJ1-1	CATSRPGQVEAFF	TGTGCCACCAGCAGACCAGGACAGGTTGAAGCTTTCTTT
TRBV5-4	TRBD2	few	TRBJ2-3	CASGGGGRTDTQYF	TGTGCCAGCGGTGGCGGGGGGCGCACAGATACGCAGTATTTT
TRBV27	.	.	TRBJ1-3	CASIPEERATGNTIYF	TGTGCCAGCATCCCGGAGGAGCGGGCGACTGGAAACACCATATATTTT
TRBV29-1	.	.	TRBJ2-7	CSVEQRGGQGYEQYF	TGCAGCGTTGAGCAACGGGGGGGACAGGGCTACGAGCAGTACTTC
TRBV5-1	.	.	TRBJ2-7	CASSLLTGNYEQYF	TGCGCCAGCAGCTTGTTGACAGGAAACTACGAGCAGTACTTC